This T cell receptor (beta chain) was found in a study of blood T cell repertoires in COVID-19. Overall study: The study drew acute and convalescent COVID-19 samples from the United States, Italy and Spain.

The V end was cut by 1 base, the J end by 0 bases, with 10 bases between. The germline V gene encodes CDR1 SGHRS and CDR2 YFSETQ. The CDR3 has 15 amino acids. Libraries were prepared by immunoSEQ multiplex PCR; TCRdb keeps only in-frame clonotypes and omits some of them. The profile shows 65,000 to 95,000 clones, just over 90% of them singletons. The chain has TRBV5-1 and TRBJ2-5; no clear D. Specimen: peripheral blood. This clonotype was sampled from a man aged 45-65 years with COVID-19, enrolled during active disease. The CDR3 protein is CASSLFPRDQETQYF. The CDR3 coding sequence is TGCGCCAGCAGCTTGTTTCCTAGAGACCAAGAGACCCAGTACTTC.